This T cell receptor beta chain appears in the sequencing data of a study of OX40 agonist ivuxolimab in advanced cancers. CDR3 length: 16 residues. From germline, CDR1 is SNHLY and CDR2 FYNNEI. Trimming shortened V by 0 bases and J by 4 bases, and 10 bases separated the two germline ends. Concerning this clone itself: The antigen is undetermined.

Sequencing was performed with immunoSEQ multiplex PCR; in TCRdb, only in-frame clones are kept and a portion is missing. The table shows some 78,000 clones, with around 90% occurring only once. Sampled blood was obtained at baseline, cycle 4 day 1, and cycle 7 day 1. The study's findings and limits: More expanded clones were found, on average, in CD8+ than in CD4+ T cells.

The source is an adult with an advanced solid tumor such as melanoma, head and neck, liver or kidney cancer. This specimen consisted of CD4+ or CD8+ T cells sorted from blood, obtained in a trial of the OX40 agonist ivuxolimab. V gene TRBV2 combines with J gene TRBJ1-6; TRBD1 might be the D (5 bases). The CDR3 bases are TGTGCCAGCAGTGAAGCCCGGGACGTTTATAATTCACCCCTCCACTTT. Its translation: CASSEARDVYNSPLHF.